This T cell receptor (beta chain) was found in a study of blood T cell repertoires in COVID-19. About the study: COVID-19 samples from acute and convalescent phases originated in the United States, Italy and Spain. T cells, B-cell-depleted T cells, or PBMCs provided the cDNA or gDNA that served as material.

Authors' processing steps: Reference gene primer amplification gave nucleated cell count estimates. Sequencing was performed with immunoSEQ multiplex PCR; in TCRdb, only in-frame clones are kept and a portion is missing. The V and J calls and clone size come from that table; D and trimming were worked out from the DNA. The table shows 70,000 to 85,000 clones, with roughly 87% occurring only once. Sequencing was carried out using peripheral blood. The TCR was taken from a woman in her fifties or sixties with active or convalescent COVID-19.

The CDR3 loop reads CASSPEAGRVYEQYF. Here the CDR3 DNA reads TGTGCCAGCAGCCCTGAGGCGGGGAGAGTCTACGAGCAGTACTTC. The chain uses TRBV5-4 and TRBJ2-7; D is possibly TRBD2 (6 bases). Trimming removed 4 bases from V and 3 bases from J, with 17 bases in between. Germline loops: CDR1 SGHNT, CDR2 YYREEE (reference sequence). This CDR3 region has 15 residues.